The subject of this entry is one T cell receptor beta chain. One junction end does not reproduce the germline sequence, and a read error may be involved. CDR3 length equals 15 residues. Germline CDR1 is SGHTA and CDR2 is FQGNSA. This entry is derived from a study of neurological immune-mediated disorders. Sorted libraries used 800,000 to 1,000,000 CD4+ or CD8+ T cells. From the 5' RACE reads, TCRdb called clonotypes with MiXCR, one entry per CDR3 protein. This repertoire shows approximately 38,000 distinct CDR3 sequences, 7% to 8.5% found once; its top ten account for roughly 6%. This clonotype was sampled from a man aged 50-60 years in good health. The chain couples TRBV7-2 to TRBJ2-1; 10 positions match TRBD2. The J call may not be correct, given that the DNA end is closer to TRBJ2-7. The sample was CD4+ T cells from blood. For the CDR3, the DNA is TGTGCCAGTAGCTCGGGACTAGCGAACCCACACGAGCAGTACTTC. Translating gives CASSSGLANPHEQYF.